This T cell receptor (beta chain) originates from a study of T cell repertoires in cytomegalovirus infection. Overall study context: Recently identified HLA-C-restricted CMV epitopes were among the peptides used. CMV infection and matching HLA type were both indicated by public TCR beta signatures.

Notes on this clonotype: The antigen remains undetermined.

General study results and limits: Cumulative public TCR beta family frequency identified carriers of CMV plus the relevant HLA. Clonotype analysis showed dominance of the ex vivo response by HLA-C-restricted CMV-specific TCR beta clonotypes.

One entry per CDR3 protein, called by TCRdb with MiXCR from the reads. The sample holds 700,000 to 950,000 distinct CDR3 sequences; about 31% are singletons and the top ten take about an eighth. The CDR3 totals 14 residues. V lost 6 bases, J lost 6 bases, and 21 bases lay in between. Germline-derived CDR1 and CDR2 are SQVTM and ANQGSEA. The TCR comes from a human donor in good health (CMV status not recorded). Some clones in this sample may be carry-over from other donors' samples. This sequence joins TRBV29-1 and TRBJ2-7; tentative D call: TRBD1 (6 bases). The input for sequencing was cultured CD8+ T cells from PBMCs, taken from culture after CMV antigen stimulation. As DNA, the CDR3 is TGCAGCGTATCGGTCGGGCAGGGGAACTTCGAGCAGTACTTC. Protein sequence: CSVSVGQGNFEQYF.